Each of the 5 T cell receptor beta chains below was sequenced from the same sample in a study of blood T cell repertoires in COVID-19. Sequenced by immunoSEQ multiplex PCR; TCRdb stores in-frame clones only, minus some. The sample has about 310,000 clones; roughly 86% are singletons. The specimen sequenced was PBMCs or T cells enriched from blood (not recorded which). These receptors all stem from a young woman who had recovered from COVID-19.

The rearrangement joins TRBV9 to TRBJ2-7; 8 bases map to TRBD2. Germline V lookup: CDR1 SGDLS, CDR2 YYNGEE. The CDR3 runs to 14 residues. V was clipped by 7 bases and J by 2 bases; unmatched bases: 8. The DNA of the CDR3 is TGTGCCAGCGGGCACGGGGGGGCAGCCTACGAGCAGTACTTC. Encoded protein: CASGHGGAAYEQYF.

This clone was seen more than once but under ten times. The rearrangement uses TRBV28 and TRBJ2-2; 7 nucleotides match TRBD1. Trimming took 4 bases from V and 0 from J; bases not matched to a gene: 2. Germline V gene data show CDR1 as MDHEN and CDR2 as SYDVKM. CDR3 length equals 15 residues. CDR3 loop: CASSWTGANTGELFF. The CDR3 nucleotides are TGTGCCAGCAGTTGGACAGGAGCGAACACCGGGGAGCTGTTTTTT.

This chain connects TRBV19 to TRBJ2-3; 12 nucleotides match TRBD2. The V gene's germline CDR1 is LNHDA and CDR2 SQIVND (reference sequence). CDR3 length: 16 amino acids. The trim removed 4 bases at V and 5 bases at J, leaving 7 bases unmatched. DNA of the CDR3: TGTGCCAGTAGTAAGACTAGCGGGGGAGGGATAGATACGCAGTATTTT. It translates to CASSKTSGGGIDTQYF.

The gene calls are TRBV4-1 and TRBJ2-7, with a weak D call TRBD2 (6 bases). Trimming removed 1 base from V and 4 bases from J, with 17 bases in between. The CDR3 extends over 16 amino acids. Germline V CDR1 and CDR2: MGHRA, YSYEKL. The CDR3 reads CASSQAYGTRGYEQYF. DNA for the CDR3: TGCGCCAGCAGCCAAGCGTATGGGACTCGGGGTTACGAGCAGTACTTC.

The chain employs TRBV27 and TRBJ2-1; TRBD2 matches 10 bases. This CDR3 spans 20 amino acids. Trimming cost V 6 bases and J 3 bases; bases outside gene matches: 20. Germline lookup yields CDR1 MNHEY and CDR2 SMNVEV (reference sequence). CDR3 nucleotide sequence: TGTGCCAGCAGCCCTCTACCACGCCCCTCTCTAGCGGGAGTCTACAATGAGCAGTTCTTC. This sequence encodes CASSPLPRPSLAGVYNEQFF.